The 10 T cell receptor beta chains in this list originate from one sample, sequenced in a study of blood T cell repertoires in COVID-19. The table came from immunoSEQ multiplex PCR; TCRdb's copy has only in-frame clones and leaves some out. The sample shows 200,000 to 300,000 clones, around 81% of them seen only once. Sequencing used peripheral blood. The receptor source for this set is a woman in her fifties or sixties with active or convalescent COVID-19.

The chain is built from TRBV6-5 and TRBJ1-2, with 10 bases lining up with TRBD1. V was pared by 1 base and J by 4 bases, with 3 bases of the junction left unmatched. The CDR3 loop spans 15 amino acids. Germline CDR1 is MNHEY and CDR2 is SVGAGI. This chain's CDR3 is CASSYLTGGTYGYTF. CDR3 in DNA: TGTGCCAGCAGTTACTTGACAGGGGGCACCTATGGCTACACCTTC.

The chain joins TRBV19 to TRBJ1-1; D is unclear. The CDR3 loop spans 14 amino acids. CDR1 and CDR2 from the germline V gene are LNHDA and SQIVND (reference sequence). Trimming took 7 bases from V and 1 from J, leaving 13 bases between them. CDR3 in DNA: TGTGCCAGTACCCAACTCAGAGGGAACACTGAAGCTTTCTTT. Translating gives CASTQLRGNTEAFF.

The J gene is TRBJ1-4, the V gene TRBV2; D possibly corresponds to TRBD1 (6 bases). Germline V gives CDR1 SNHLY, CDR2 FYNNEI. Trimming pared 6 bases from V and 5 bases from J, leaving 13 bases between. This CDR3 is 14 amino acids long. The CDR3 reads CASSYLGQNEKLFF. CDR3 sequence (DNA): TGTGCCAGCAGCTACCTTGGACAGAATGAAAAACTGTTTTTT. Supplemented by reference TRBV2 and TRBJ1-4, the full variable domain reads EPEVTQTPSHQVTQMGQEVILRCVPISNHLYFYWYRQILGQKVEFLVSFYNNEISEKSEIFDDQFSVERPDGSNFTLKIRSTKLEDSAMYFCASSYLGQNEKLFFGSGTQLSVL.

The rearrangement uses TRBV5-1 and TRBJ2-2, with 7 bases identical to TRBD1. From germline, CDR1 is SGHRS and CDR2 YFSETQ. J gave up 9 bases and V 0 bases, and 5 bases lay outside the gene matches. This CDR3 is 14 amino acids long. CDR3 residues: CASSLGQGSWELFF. In nucleotides, the CDR3 is TGCGCCAGCAGCTTGGGACAGGGAAGCTGGGAGCTGTTTTTT.

This clone was observed a few times. The rearrangement uses TRBV18 and TRBJ1-2; TRBD1 matches at 9 bases. Unmatched junction bases numbered 3, after V lost 5 bases and J lost 5 bases. Germline V gene data show CDR1 as KGHSH and CDR2 as LQKENI. This CDR3 contains 13 residues. DNA of the CDR3: TGTGCCAGCTCAACCGGGACAGGGTATGGCTACACCTTC. Amino acid sequence: CASSTGTGYGYTF. Filled out from reference TRBV18 and TRBJ1-2, the complete variable domain reads NAGVMQNPRHLVRRRGQEARLRCSPMKGHSHVYWYRQLPEEGLKFMVYLQKENIIDESGMPKERFSAEFPKEGPSILRIQQVVRGDSAAYFCASSTGTGYGYTFGSGTRLTVV.

This clone was seen at least ten times. V gene TRBV11-2 combines with J gene TRBJ2-1; 7 bases align to TRBD2. Germline V CDR1 and CDR2: SGHAT, FQNNGV. Trimming at V came to 1 base and at J to 5 bases, leaving 8 bases not matched to a gene. CDR3 size: 16 residues. CDR3 region: CASSLGDLADNNEQFF. The CDR3 DNA follows: TGTGCCAGCAGCTTAGGCGACCTAGCGGACAACAATGAGCAGTTCTTC.

The V gene is TRBV4-2, the J gene TRBJ2-3, with 7 bases identical to TRBD2. CDR3 length equals 17 residues. The germline V gene encodes CDR1 LGHNA and CDR2 YNFKEQ. V dropped 0 bases and J dropped 4; count of bases not matched to a gene: 10. The CDR3 DNA sequence: TGTGCCAGCAGCCAAGAGTATTTTAGGACTAGGGCAGATACGCAGTATTTT. Encoded protein: CASSQEYFRTRADTQYF.

The chain employs TRBV6-5 and TRBJ2-1; 14 bases fit TRBD2. The V gene's germline CDR1 is MNHEY and CDR2 SVGAGI. The trim removed 0 bases at V and 8 bases at J, leaving 3 bases unmatched. The CDR3 spans 16 residues. CDR3 sequence (DNA): TGTGCCAGCAGTTACTCACGACTAGCGGGGGGGGATGAGCAGTTCTTC. It specifies CASSYSRLAGGDEQFF.

This clone was seen a handful of times. The chain joins TRBV20-1 to TRBJ2-7; D is undetermined. The germline V gene encodes CDR1 DFQATT and CDR2 SNEGSKA (reference sequence). V lost 6 bases, J lost 0 bases, and 6 bases lay in between. CDR3 length: 11 residues. Here the CDR3 DNA reads TGCAGTGCAAGGAGCTCCTACGAGCAGTACTTC. Its translation: CSARSSYEQYF.

The gene calls are TRBV27 and TRBJ1-4; D may be TRBD1 (5 bases). This CDR3 region has 15 residues. In germline, CDR1 is MNHEY, CDR2 SMNVEV (reference sequence). With 4 bases removed from V and 4 bases from J, the gap between germline ends came to 13 bases. The CDR3 spells CASSSPPGLNEKLFF. CDR3 nucleotide sequence: TGTGCCAGCAGTTCCCCACCAGGGCTTAATGAAAAACTGTTTTTT. Variable domain in full (rest from reference TRBV27 and TRBJ1-4): EAQVTQNPRYLITVTGKKLTVTCSQNMNHEYMSWYRQDPGLGLRQIYYSMNVEVTDKGDVPEGYKVSRKEKRNFPLILESPSPNQTSLYFCASSSPPGLNEKLFFGSGTQLSVL.